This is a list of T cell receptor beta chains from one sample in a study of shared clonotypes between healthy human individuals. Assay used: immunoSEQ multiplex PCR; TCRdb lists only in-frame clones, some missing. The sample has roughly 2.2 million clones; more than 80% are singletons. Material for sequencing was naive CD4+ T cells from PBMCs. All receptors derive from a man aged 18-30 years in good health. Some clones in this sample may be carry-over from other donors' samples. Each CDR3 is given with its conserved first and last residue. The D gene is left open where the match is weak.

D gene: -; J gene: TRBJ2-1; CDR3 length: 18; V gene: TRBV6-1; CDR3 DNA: TGTGCCAGCAGTGTAAGCGGCTGGGACTTCATTCAGGCGGATGAGCAGTTCTTC; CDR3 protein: CASSVSGWDFIQADEQFF
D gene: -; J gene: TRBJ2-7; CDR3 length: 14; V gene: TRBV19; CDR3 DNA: TGTGCCAGTAGTATAAGAAGCCAGACCTACGAGCAGTACTTC; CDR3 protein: CASSIRSQTYEQYF
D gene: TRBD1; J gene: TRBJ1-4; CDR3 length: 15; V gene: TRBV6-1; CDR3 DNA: TGTGCCAGCAGTGAAGGACAGGGGGCCGTATATAAACTGTTTTTT; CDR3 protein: CASSEGQGAVYKLFF
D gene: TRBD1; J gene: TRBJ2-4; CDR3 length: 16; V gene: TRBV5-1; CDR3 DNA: TGCGCCAGCAGCACTGGGACAGGGGATTACTTTGGCATTCAGTACTTC; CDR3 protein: CASSTGTGDYFGIQYF
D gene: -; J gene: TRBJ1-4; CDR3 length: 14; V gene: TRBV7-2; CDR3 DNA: TGTGCCAGCAGTTACCCCGGGGGAGGAGAAAAACTGTTTTTT; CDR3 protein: CASSYPGGGEKLFF
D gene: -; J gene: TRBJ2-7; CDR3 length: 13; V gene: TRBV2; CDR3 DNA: TGTGCCAGCAGCCCCGCGACCAACTACGAGCAGTACTTC; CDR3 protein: CASSPATNYEQYF
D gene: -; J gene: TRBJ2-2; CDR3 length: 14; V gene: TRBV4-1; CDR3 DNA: TGCGCCATAAGACGCGGGGCGAACACCGGGGAGCTGTTTTTT; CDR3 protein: CAIRRGANTGELFF
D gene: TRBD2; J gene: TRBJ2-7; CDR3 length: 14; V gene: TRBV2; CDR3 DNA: TGTGCCAGCACCAAAGGACTAGGTCCCTACGAGCAGTACTTC; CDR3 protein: CASTKGLGPYEQYF
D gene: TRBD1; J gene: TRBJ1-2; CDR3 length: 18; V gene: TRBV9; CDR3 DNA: TGTGCCAGCAGCCCCCCCCAACAGGGGGCCTTGGCTAACTATGGCTACACCTTC; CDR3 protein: CASSPPQQGALANYGYTF
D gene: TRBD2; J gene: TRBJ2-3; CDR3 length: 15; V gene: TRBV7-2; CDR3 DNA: TGTGCCAGCAGCCTACTAGCGGGAGTGGCAGATACGCAGTATTTT; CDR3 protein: CASSLLAGVADTQYF
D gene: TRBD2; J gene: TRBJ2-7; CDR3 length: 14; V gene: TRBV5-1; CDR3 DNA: TGCGCCAGCAGCCCGAGCGGGAGTACTTACGAGCAGTACTTC; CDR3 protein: CASSPSGSTYEQYF